The rows below give T cell receptor beta chains drawn from one sample of a study of graft-versus-host responses after intestinal transplantation. These receptors' targets are unknown. Clones were sequenced by immunoSEQ multiplex PCR, and TCRdb holds only the in-frame ones, with some missing. This sample yields about 130,000 clones, of which 85% to 95% are seen a single time; 0.19% belongs to the top ten. The source material was unstimulated CD4+ T cells sorted from spleen or lymph node cells, sampled before intestinal transplant. These TCRs come from a human donor who received an intestinal transplant. CDR3s include the opening cysteine and the closing phenylalanine or tryptophan. Fields, in order: J gene, D gene, clone size, V gene, CDR3 protein, CDR3 DNA. D genes are given only for firm matches. Clone size is shown for a subset of rows, as once, few, many or a class of expanded clone.

>TRBJ2-1|TRBD2|.|TRBV28
CASTSGAGGWQFF
TGTGCCAGCACCTCAGGAGCGGGAGGATGGCAGTTCTTC
>TRBJ2-7|.|.|TRBV30
CAWDGRDIKYEQYF
TGTGCCTGGGACGGCCGGGACATCAAATACGAGCAGTACTTC
>TRBJ2-3|.|.|TRBV7-9
CALTFGGKRTDTQYF
TGTGCTCTCACGTTCGGCGGGAAACGCACAGATACGCAGTATTTT
>TRBJ2-5|.|.|TRBV5-4
CASSWAASEETQYF
TGTGCCAGCAGCTGGGCGGCTAGTGAAGAGACCCAGTACTTC
>TRBJ2-7|.|.|TRBV11-2
CASSPWRGSYEQYF
TGTGCCAGCAGTCCTTGGCGGGGCTCCTACGAGCAGTACTTC
>TRBJ2-3|.|.|TRBV27
CASSPTIFGSTDTQYF
TGTGCCAGCAGTCCCACGATATTTGGGAGCACAGATACGCAGTATTTT
>TRBJ1-5|.|.|TRBV28
CASSQFPGALDQPQHF
TGTGCCAGCAGCCAGTTCCCAGGGGCGTTGGATCAGCCCCAGCATTTT
>TRBJ2-6|TRBD1|.|TRBV2
CASSATGVAGANVLTF
TGTGCCAGCAGTGCGACAGGGGTCGCTGGGGCCAACGTCCTGACTTTC
>TRBJ1-3|TRBD1|.|TRBV15
CATSRAMTGTGNTIYF
TGTGCCACCAGCAGAGCAATGACAGGGACTGGAAACACCATATATTTT
>TRBJ2-7|.|.|TRBV9
CASSAFDSSAYEQYF
TGTGCCAGCAGCGCCTTCGACTCCTCCGCCTACGAGCAGTACTTC
>TRBJ2-5|TRBD2|.|TRBV6-1
CASALVGGAETQYF
TGTGCCAGCGCCCTCGTCGGGGGGGCGGAGACCCAGTACTTC
>TRBJ1-1|.|.|TRBV18
CASSQGGNTEAFF
TGTGCCAGCTCACAAGGAGGCAACACTGAAGCTTTCTTT
>TRBJ2-1|TRBD2|.|TRBV7-3
CASSSGLAGGHEQFF
TGTGCCAGCAGCTCGGGACTAGCGGGAGGGCATGAGCAGTTCTTC
>TRBJ2-2|.|.|TRBV15
CATSSQSSGGRTGELFF
TGTGCCACCAGCAGCCAATCTTCGGGCGGAAGGACCGGGGAGCTGTTTTTT
>TRBJ2-3|.|.|TRBV15
CATSRGINTDTQYF
TGTGCCACCAGCAGAGGTATTAACACGGATACGCAGTATTTT
>TRBJ1-1|.|.|TRBV5-1
CASSLEGTEAFF
TGCGCCAGCAGCTTGGAGGGCACTGAAGCTTTCTTT
>TRBJ2-1|TRBD2|.|TRBV9
CASSVALAGINEQFF
TGTGCCAGCAGCGTAGCACTAGCGGGAATCAATGAGCAGTTCTTC
>TRBJ2-7|.|.|TRBV7-2
CASSRTGVREQYF
TGTGCCAGCAGTCGGACGGGGGTGCGCGAGCAGTACTTC
>TRBJ2-5|.|.|TRBV28
CASRAQGQETQYF
TGTGCCAGCAGGGCTCAGGGCCAAGAGACCCAGTACTTC
>TRBJ2-2|.|.|TRBV1
CTSSRKGEGTGELFF
TGCACCAGCAGCCGTAAAGGGGAGGGGACCGGGGAGCTGTTTTTT
>TRBJ2-7|TRBD2|few|TRBV5-1
CASSVSTSGSYEQYF
TGCGCCAGCAGCGTCTCGACTAGCGGGAGCTACGAGCAGTACTTC
>TRBJ1-1|.|.|TRBV7-9
CASSFNRDTEAFF
TGTGCCAGCAGCTTTAACAGGGATACTGAAGCTTTCTTT
>TRBJ1-5|.|.|TRBV28
CASSLWGGQPQHF
TGTGCCAGCAGTTTATGGGGAGGTCAGCCCCAGCATTTT
>TRBJ1-1|.|.|TRBV11-3
CASSRRRTEAFF
TGTGCCAGCAGCCGCCGGAGGACTGAAGCTTTCTTT
>TRBJ2-7|.|.|TRBV28
CASSLLGNSYEQYF
TGTGCCAGCAGTTTACTGGGGAATTCCTACGAGCAGTACTTC
>TRBJ2-5|.|.|TRBV11-2
CASSPHLTEQETQYF
TGTGCCAGCAGCCCACACCTGACAGAGCAAGAGACCCAGTACTTC
>TRBJ1-5|.|.|TRBV12-5
CASGSTKGGPNQPQHF
TGTGCTAGTGGCTCGACCAAGGGGGGACCCAATCAGCCCCAGCATTTT
>TRBJ1-2|.|.|TRBV4-2
CASSQDPGGDGYTF
TGTGCCAGCAGCCAAGATCCCGGGGGCGATGGCTACACCTTC
>TRBJ1-2|.|.|TRBV28
CASSLPGWGYTF
TGTGCCAGCAGTTTACCAGGGTGGGGCTACACCTTC
>TRBJ1-5|.|.|TRBV4-3
CASSQDRGIRQVSNQPQHF
TGCGCCAGCAGCCAAGATAGGGGAATTCGACAGGTGAGCAATCAGCCCCAGCATTTT
>TRBJ1-3|.|.|TRBV5-6
CASSLEGLAGNTIYF
TGTGCCAGCAGCTTGGAGGGGTTAGCTGGAAACACCATATATTTT
>TRBJ2-5|TRBD2|once|TRBV6-6
CASSIPKREGPGTQYF
TGTGCCAGCAGTATACCTAAGCGGGAGGGACCGGGGACCCAGTACTTC
>TRBJ2-1|.|.|TRBV11-3
CASSLGTSYNEQFF
TGTGCCAGCAGTTTAGGGACCTCCTACAATGAGCAGTTCTTC
>TRBJ2-3|.|.|TRBV29-1
CSVERAGSPDTQYF
TGCAGCGTTGAAAGGGCGGGGAGTCCAGATACGCAGTATTTT
>TRBJ1-2|TRBD1|few|TRBV7-9
CASSLRTGYGYTF
TGTGCCAGCAGCCTCCGGACAGGGTATGGCTACACCTTC
>TRBJ1-5|.|.|TRBV30
CAWSVTTGVPQPQHF
TGTGCCTGGAGTGTGACTACCGGGGTCCCCCAGCCCCAGCATTTT
>TRBJ2-7|TRBD2|.|TRBV2
CASSEARGGGYF
TGTGCCAGCAGTGAAGCGCGGGGCGGGGGATACTTC
>TRBJ2-1|TRBD2|.|TRBV10-1
CASSQPTGTSGPYNEQFF
TGCGCCAGCAGTCAACCCACCGGGACTAGCGGGCCCTACAATGAGCAGTTCTTC
>TRBJ2-1|.|.|TRBV27
CASSFIGYEQFF
TGTGCCAGCAGCTTTATTGGGTATGAGCAGTTCTTC
>TRBJ1-4|.|.|TRBV18
CASSPPGPEKLFF
TGTGCCAGCTCCCCTCCGGGACCCGAAAAACTGTTTTTT
>TRBJ2-7|.|once|TRBV14
CASSQDLSRDGQYF
TGTGCCAGCAGCCAAGATCTAAGTCGAGACGGGCAGTACTTC
>TRBJ2-7|TRBD2|.|TRBV19
CASSIRDNIGLAGYEQYF
TGTGCCAGTAGTATCCGGGACAATATAGGACTAGCTGGTTACGAGCAGTACTTC
>TRBJ2-7|TRBD2|.|TRBV7-9
CASSFRTSGRRDYEQYF
TGTGCCAGCAGCTTCCGGACTAGCGGGAGAAGGGACTACGAGCAGTACTTC
>TRBJ2-1|TRBD1|.|TRBV7-8
CASSSDRVNEQFF
TGTGCCAGCAGCTCGGACAGGGTCAATGAGCAGTTCTTC
>TRBJ1-5|.|.|TRBV2
CASSAGGGGQPQHF
TGTGCCAGCAGTGCTGGGGGGGGTGGACAGCCCCAGCATTTT
>TRBJ1-1|.|.|TRBV6-5
CASSRSSNTEAFF
TGTGCCAGCAGTAGGTCTTCTAACACTGAAGCTTTCTTT
>TRBJ1-2|.|.|TRBV11-2
CASSSAGTDYGYTF
TGTGCCAGCAGCTCCGCCGGGACGGACTATGGCTACACCTTC
>TRBJ1-1|TRBD1|.|TRBV2
CASTAGTGRITEAFF
TGTGCCAGCACTGCCGGGACAGGGCGGATAACTGAAGCTTTCTTT
>TRBJ1-5|.|.|TRBV27
CASSPVGQFNQPQHF
TGTGCCAGCAGTCCTGTCGGACAGTTCAATCAGCCCCAGCATTTT
>TRBJ1-3|.|.|TRBV28
CASSSPRRYRLRDTIYF
TGTGCCAGCAGTTCCCCAAGGCGGTACAGATTAAGGGACACCATATATTTT
>TRBJ2-7|.|.|TRBV28
CASYQAGSYEQYF
TGTGCCAGCTACCAGGCGGGATCCTACGAGCAGTACTTC
>TRBJ2-1|.|.|TRBV28
CASSPPGVSYNEQFF
TGTGCCAGCAGTCCCCCTGGAGTGTCCTACAATGAGCAGTTCTTC
>TRBJ1-3|.|.|TRBV6-5
CASRLGGGSGNTIYF
TGTGCCAGCAGACTGGGGGGAGGGAGCGGAAACACCATATATTTT